This TCR beta chain stems from a study of identical twins. With V trimmed by 6 bases and J by 0 bases, 2 bases remained unmatched. This CDR3 has 14 residues. Germline values: CDR1 SQVTM, CDR2 ANQGSEA. TCRdb re-derived calls from the 5' RACE reads in MiXCR, one entry per CDR3 protein. The sample comprises about 1.7 million distinct CDR3 sequences, about 30% of which are singletons, and roughly 0.3% rests with the top ten. This clonotype was observed at least ten times. Its antigen is not identified. Healthy Caucasians supplied all donations. Overall study findings and caveats: The authors noted that invariant MAIT and iNKT cells could partly confound zero-insertion analyses. Models, which agreed with sharing between unrelated individuals, nonetheless underestimated the out-of-frame TCR alpha sharing seen in monozygotic twins. Out-of-frame alpha sequences shared between twins exhibited an excess of low generation probability.

The V call is TRBV29-1, the J call TRBJ2-7, with TRBD2 identical over 13 bases. Material: cord blood. This TCR was recovered from a newborn girl in good health. Here the CDR3 reads CSVRLAGGSYEQYF. For the CDR3, the DNA is TGCAGCGTCCGACTAGCGGGAGGCTCCTACGAGCAGTACTTC.